The text below deals with one TCR beta chain. The data belong to a study of OX40 agonist ivuxolimab in advanced cancers. As for the study in general: The dose of intravenous ivuxolimab that patients received every 2 weeks ranged from 0.01 to 10 mg/kg.

The table came from immunoSEQ multiplex PCR; TCRdb's copy has only in-frame clones and leaves some out. The repertoire holds around 110,000 clones, 75% to 95% seen once, with about 1.2% in the top ten. The timepoints at which blood was sampled were baseline, cycle 4 day 1, and cycle 7 day 1. The sequence was collected from an adult with an advanced solid tumor such as melanoma, head and neck, liver or kidney cancer. Here the sequenced sample was CD4+ or CD8+ T cells sorted from blood, taken in a trial of the OX40 agonist ivuxolimab.

For the CDR3, the DNA is TGTGCCAGCAGCTCGACTAGCGGGAGTGGGAATGAGCAGTTCTTC. The encoded protein is CASSSTSGSGNEQFF. The chain uses TRBV7-3 and TRBJ2-1, with 12 bases aligning to TRBD2. The V segment lost 4 bases and the J segment 7 bases; nucleotides outside the gene matches: 5. The CDR3 consists of 15 residues. The germline CDR1 and CDR2 sequences are SGHTA and FQGTGA.